This T cell receptor (beta chain) is drawn from a study of T cell repertoires in cytomegalovirus infection. Turning to the study itself: Well-studied HLA-B-restricted epitopes and recently identified HLA-C-restricted epitopes of CMV were both used in the study. In public TCR beta signatures, there were indications of both CMV infection and matching HLA type.

This clonotype showed up many times. Antigen unknown. General study results and limits: Across the ex vivo response, the dominant clonotypes were HLA-C-restricted CMV-specific TCR beta clonotypes. Totalled public TCR beta family frequency picked out people who carried CMV plus the relevant HLA.

TCRdb independently ran MiXCR on the reads; one entry per CDR3 protein. The sample lists around 69,000 distinct CDR3 sequences, 20% to 25% occurring once. Specimen: CD8+ T cells from cultured PBMCs, collected from culture after CMV antigen stimulation. The receptor comes from a human donor in good health (CMV status not recorded). Some clones in this sample may be carry-over from other donors' samples.

The CDR3 coding sequence is TGTGCCAGCAGGGGACAGGGCTATAATGAAAAACTGTTTTTT. It translates to CASRGQGYNEKLFF. The chain recombines TRBV7-2 with TRBJ1-4; 9 nucleotides align to TRBD1. The junction had 3 bases not matched to a gene; V was cut back by 6 bases and J by 4 bases. The CDR3 is 14 residues long. Germline CDR1 reads SGHTA; CDR2 reads FQGNSA. Looking up the rest from reference TRBV7-2 and TRBJ1-4 gives the full variable domain: GAGVSQSPSNKVTEKGKDVELRCDPISGHTALYWYRQSLGQGLEFLIYFQGNSAPDKSGLPSDRFSAERTGGSVSTLTIQRTQQEDSAVYLCASRGQGYNEKLFFGSGTQLSVL.